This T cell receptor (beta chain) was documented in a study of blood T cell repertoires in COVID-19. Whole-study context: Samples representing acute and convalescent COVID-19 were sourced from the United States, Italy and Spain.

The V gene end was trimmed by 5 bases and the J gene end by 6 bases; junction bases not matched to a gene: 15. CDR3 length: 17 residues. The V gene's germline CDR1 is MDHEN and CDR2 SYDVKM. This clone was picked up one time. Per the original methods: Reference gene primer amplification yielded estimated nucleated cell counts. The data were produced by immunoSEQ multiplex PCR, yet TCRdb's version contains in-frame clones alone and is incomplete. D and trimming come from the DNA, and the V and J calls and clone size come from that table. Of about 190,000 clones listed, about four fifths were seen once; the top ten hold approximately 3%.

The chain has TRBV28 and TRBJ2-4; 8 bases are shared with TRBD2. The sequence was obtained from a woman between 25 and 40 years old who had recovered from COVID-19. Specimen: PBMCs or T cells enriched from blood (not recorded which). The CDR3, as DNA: TGTGCCAGCAGTGACCCGACGGGGGGGCTTTACAGAAACATTCAGTACTTC. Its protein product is CASSDPTGGLYRNIQYF.